One and the same sample provided the 24 T cell receptor beta chains below, sequenced in a study of Ad26.COV2.S vaccination and SARS-CoV-2 variants. TCRdb keeps only in-frame clones here, not all; method: immunoSEQ multiplex PCR. This table holds about 350,000 clones, 88% found once. Treatment specified: roughly 20 received Ad26.COV2.S at low or high dose, single or two shots; five or six received placebo; per-sample allocation not given. Material that was analyzed had been drawn on day 63 after the first vaccine or placebo injection. The material sequenced was peripheral blood, taken in a trial of Ad26.COV2.S vaccine versus placebo. The receptors derive from a person between 18 and 59 years old who received the Ad26.COV2.S COVID-19 vaccine or a placebo.

The chain links TRBV2 to TRBJ2-7, with D possibly being TRBD1 (6 bases). The CDR3 sequence is 13 residues long. In germline, CDR1 is SNHLY, CDR2 FYNNEI. Trimming removed 7 bases at V and 0 bases at J, with 10 bases between. CDR3 DNA: TGTGCCAGCAACAGGGAGAGCTCCTACGAGCAGTACTTC. It encodes CASNRESSYEQYF. Filled out from reference TRBV2 and TRBJ2-7, the complete variable domain reads EPEVTQTPSHQVTQMGQEVILRCVPISNHLYFYWYRQILGQKVEFLVSFYNNEISEKSEIFDDQFSVERPDGSNFTLKIRSTKLEDSAMYFCASNRESSYEQYFGPGTRLTVT.

This clone was counted once. The rearrangement uses TRBV6-5 and TRBJ2-3, with D possibly TRBD2 on 5 matching bases. Germline V gene data show CDR1 as MNHEY and CDR2 as SVGAGI. The CDR3 spans 13 residues. V was clipped by 6 bases and J by 9 bases, with 16 bases between them. CDR3 coding DNA: TGTGCCAGCAGGCCTACTAGTTCCAGAACGCAGTATTTT. As protein: CASRPTSSRTQYF.

This chain joins TRBV3-1 (or the pseudogene TRBV3-2) and TRBJ2-1; unclear D gene. Between the trimmed V and J ends, which lost 3 bases and 12 bases, there was a span of 12 bases. Germline CDR1 is LGHDT and CDR2 is YNNKEL (reference sequence). This CDR3 has 12 residues. In DNA form, the CDR3 reads TGTGCCAGCAGCCAGGTTGGGGTGAGGCAGTTCTTC. As protein: CASSQVGVRQFF.

This sequence joins TRBV28 and TRBJ1-2; D possibly corresponds to TRBD1 (6 bases). The V end lost 8 bases, the J end lost 3 bases, and 10 bases lay between the germline ends. The CDR3 consists of 12 residues. CDR1 is MDHEN, CDR2 SYDVKM, per germline. For the CDR3, the DNA is TGTGCCAGCGGATCAGGGGACTATGGCTACACCTTC. Amino acid sequence: CASGSGDYGYTF.

This rearrangement joins TRBV4-2 to TRBJ1-5; 9 nucleotides agree with TRBD1. Germline lookup yields CDR1 LGHNA and CDR2 YNFKEQ. CDR3 length: 18 amino acids. With V trimmed by 6 bases and J by 4 bases, 16 bases remained unmatched. DNA of the CDR3: TGTGCCAGCAGACAACGGCCAAATGGACAGGGGCGGAATCAGCCCCAGCATTTT. Encoded protein: CASRQRPNGQGRNQPQHF.

This chain links TRBV12-3 or TRBV12-4 with TRBJ2-5; TRBD1 might be the D (6 bases). V dropped 4 bases and J dropped 5 bases, with 8 bases sitting between them. There are 12 residues in the CDR3. The chain's CDR3 is CASSYQGETQYF. In DNA, the CDR3 is TGTGCCAGCAGTTACCAGGGGGAGACCCAGTACTTC.

The V call is TRBV7-2, the J call TRBJ1-2, with D uncertain. The CDR3 is made up of 16 amino acids. The germline V gene encodes CDR1 SGHTA and CDR2 FQGNSA. Trimming stripped 1 base from V and 2 bases from J, with 14 bases between. The CDR3 sequence is CASSLDMGEGNYGYTF. CDR3 DNA sequence: TGTGCCAGCAGCTTAGATATGGGTGAGGGAAACTATGGCTACACCTTC.

The rearrangement links TRBV11-2 to TRBJ1-3; D might be TRBD1 (5 bases). This CDR3 is built from 15 residues. Germline CDR1 SGHAT, CDR2 FQNNGV. Trimming pared 5 bases from V and 0 bases from J, leaving 11 bases between. CDR3 loop: CASSTRGYSGNTIYF. CDR3 DNA sequence: TGTGCCAGCAGCACTCGGGGGTACTCTGGAAACACCATATATTTT.

In its sample, this clone was seen once. This chain joins TRBV9 and TRBJ2-3; 10 positions agree with TRBD2. In germline, CDR1 is SGDLS, CDR2 YYNGEE. Trimming took 0 bases from V and 4 from J; bases not matched to a gene: 5. The CDR3 totals 16 residues. The CDR3 is CASSVVSSGSADTQYF. CDR3 coding DNA: TGTGCCAGCAGCGTAGTATCTAGCGGGAGCGCAGATACGCAGTATTTT.

The DNA of the CDR3 is TGTGCCAGCGGCAGCAGGGGAAACACCATATATTTT. Translating gives CASGSRGNTIYF. This chain connects TRBV27 to TRBJ1-3; D gene uncertain. V gave up 8 bases and J gave up 4 bases, with 9 bases separating them. The CDR3 is 12 residues long. Germline CDR1 and CDR2: MNHEY and SMNVEV (reference sequence).

This rearrangement joins TRBV12-3 or TRBV12-4 to TRBJ1-2, with D possibly matching TRBD1 (6 bases). The ends were cut back, 3 bases at V and 6 bases at J, with 8 bases in the middle. The CDR3 runs 12 residues. This CDR3 is CASSLGGDGYTF. The CDR3 DNA follows: TGTGCCAGCAGTTTGGGGGGCGATGGCTACACCTTC.

V gene TRBV4-1 combines with J gene TRBJ1-2; D perhaps matches TRBD1 (5 bases). The CDR3 covers 13 residues. Per germline, CDR1 MGHRA and CDR2 YSYEKL. Between the trimmed V and J ends, which lost 1 base and 7 bases, there was a span of 10 bases. This chain's CDR3 is CASSQGTGVGYTF. CDR3 nucleotide sequence: TGCGCCAGCAGCCAAGGAACAGGTGTTGGCTACACCTTC.

This chain uses TRBV10-3 with TRBJ1-1; D is possibly TRBD1 (6 bases). The length of the CDR3 is 15 residues. Germline V gene sequence: CDR1 ENHRY, CDR2 SYGVKD. V lost 6 bases to trimming and J lost 1 base, with 15 bases between them. The CDR3 DNA sequence: TGTGCCATCAGCAGTGCCACAGGGAGGAACACTGAAGCTTTCTTT. Protein product: CAISSATGRNTEAFF.

The chain links TRBV2 to TRBJ1-5; possibly TRBD1 for D (5 bases). Germline V gives CDR1 SNHLY, CDR2 FYNNEI. V shed 6 bases and J shed 7 bases, with 19 bases lying between them. The CDR3 runs 15 residues. The CDR3: CASRGDANPEQPQHF. The DNA for the CDR3 is TGTGCCAGCAGGGGGGACGCTAACCCGGAGCAGCCCCAGCATTTT.

This chain uses TRBV6-2 or TRBV6-3 with TRBJ2-1, with D perhaps TRBD2 (6 bases). CDR3 length: 13 amino acids. With 1 base removed from V and 9 bases from J, the gap between germline ends came to 10 bases. CDR1 and CDR2 (germline): MNHEY, SVGEGT. CDR3 bases: TGTGCCAGCAGTTACTGGAAGGAGGGTGAGCAGTTCTTC. As protein: CASSYWKEGEQFF.

This clone has only a few counts. The chain employs TRBV19 and TRBJ1-2; D gene unclear. V dropped 5 bases and J dropped 2 bases, with 9 bases sitting between them. This CDR3 is 13 amino acids long. Per germline, CDR1 LNHDA and CDR2 SQIVND (reference sequence). The CDR3 spells CASSRTGNYGYTF. In DNA, the CDR3 is TGTGCCAGTAGTCGAACGGGGAACTATGGCTACACCTTC. The full variable domain, in which reference TRBV19 and TRBJ1-2 provide the parts outside the CDR3, is DGGITQSPKYLFRKEGQNVTLSCEQNLNHDAMYWYRQDPGQGLRLIYYSQIVNDFQKGDIAEGYSVSREKKESFPLTVTSAQKNPTAFYLCASSRTGNYGYTFGSGTRLTVV.

The V call is TRBV12-3 or TRBV12-4, the J call TRBJ1-2; D might be TRBD1 (5 bases). The V end lost 7 bases, the J end lost 8 bases, and 17 bases lay between the germline ends. The CDR3 totals 13 residues. CDR3 in DNA: TGTGCCAGCATCCTGGGCGGTTGGGGCGGCTACACCTTC. It yields the protein CASILGGWGGYTF.

Only one count was recorded for this clone. The chain has TRBV19 and TRBJ2-6; possibly TRBD2 for D (5 bases). CDR3 length: 15 amino acids. CDR1 and CDR2 from the germline V gene are LNHDA and SQIVND (reference sequence). V was trimmed by 4 bases and J by 10 bases, leaving 17 bases between them. The CDR3 is CASSSADRDVNVLTF. The CDR3 DNA is TGTGCCAGTAGTAGTGCAGACCGGGATGTTAACGTCCTGACTTTC.

The chain uses TRBV18 and TRBJ2-5, with TRBD1 identical over 10 bases. Germline assignment: CDR1 KGHSH and CDR2 LQKENI. There are 15 residues in the CDR3. V shed 3 bases and J 4 bases; nucleotides not matched to a gene: 5. Here the CDR3 DNA reads TGTGCCAGCTCACCGGGACAGGGGCCAAGAGAGACCCAGTACTTC. Protein: CASSPGQGPRETQYF.

In this sample, this clone turned up once. The CDR3 here is CASSSRGDFGDEQFF. CDR3 coding DNA: TGTGCCAGCAGCTCCCGCGGGGATTTTGGAGATGAGCAGTTCTTC. The chain is built from TRBV5-5 and TRBJ2-1; TRBD2 is a possible D gene (6 bases). Germline CDR1 is SGHKS and CDR2 is YYEKEE (reference sequence). Between the trimmed V and J ends, which lost 3 bases and 8 bases, there was a span of 18 bases. The CDR3 has 15 residues. The full variable domain, its missing parts supplied by reference TRBV5-5 and TRBJ2-1, is DAGVTQSPTHLIKTRGQQVTLRCSPISGHKSVSWYQQVLGQGPQFIFQYYEKEERGRGNFPDRFSARQFPNYSSELNVNALLLGDSALYLCASSSRGDFGDEQFFGPGTRLTVL.

J is TRBJ1-5 and V is TRBV12-3 or TRBV12-4, with D unclear. V was clipped by 3 bases and J by 0 bases, with 3 bases between them. This CDR3 has 13 residues. In DNA form, the CDR3 reads TGTGCCAGCAGTTTGAGTAGCAATCAGCCCCAGCATTTT. Translation gives CASSLSSNQPQHF.

The V gene is TRBV9, the J gene TRBJ1-1; maybe TRBD1 (5 bases). Germline V gene data show CDR1 as SGDLS and CDR2 as YYNGEE. This CDR3 comprises 16 residues. Trimming removed 0 bases at V and 1 base at J, with 13 bases between. The CDR3 sequence: CASSVGEGGTNTEAFF. The CDR3 DNA reads as TGTGCCAGCAGCGTAGGGGAGGGAGGGACGAACACTGAAGCTTTCTTT.

This chain uses TRBV18 with TRBJ1-4; TRBD1 is a possible D gene (5 bases). Germline CDR1 and CDR2: KGHSH and LQKENI. This CDR3 is built from 13 residues. Between the trimmed V and J ends, which lost 3 bases and 8 bases, there was a span of 10 bases. CDR3 sequence: CASSPGRDEKLFF. The CDR3 nucleotides are TGTGCCAGCTCACCGGGCCGGGACGAAAAACTGTTTTTT.

The gene calls are TRBV14 and TRBJ2-5; possibly TRBD2 for D (5 bases). This CDR3 spans 14 amino acids. The V gene lost 0 bases and the J gene lost 5 bases, with 10 bases spanning the gap. Germline CDR1 and CDR2: SGHDN and FVKESK. The CDR3 DNA reads TGTGCCAGCAGCCAAGATGTGTTAGCGGAGACCCAGTACTTC. Translated, it gives CASSQDVLAETQYF.